In its sample, the clone carrying this T cell receptor beta chain was seen a few times. The record originates from a study of blood T cell repertoires in COVID-19. Source study methods: Amplification of reference gene primers was used by the study to estimate nucleated cell counts. The table came from immunoSEQ multiplex PCR; TCRdb's copy has only in-frame clones and leaves some out. Clone size and V and J calls were adopted from that table, with D and trimming inferred from the DNA. The sample has roughly 330,000 clones; over 80% are singletons. V was pared by 4 bases and J by 1 base, with 6 bases of the junction left unmatched. Looked up from germline, CDR1 is ENHRY and CDR2 is SYGVKD. The CDR3 has 15 amino acids. Seattle patient enrollment occurred during active infection, with longitudinal follow-up thereafter.

Input material: peripheral blood. The chain couples TRBV10-3 to TRBJ1-2; 7 nucleotides agree with TRBD1. This TCR derives from a man younger than 40 with COVID-19, enrolled during active disease. CDR3 amino acids: CAISVNPGGNYGYTF. As DNA, the CDR3 is TGTGCCATCAGTGTAAACCCAGGGGGTAACTATGGCTACACCTTC.